The clone carrying this TCR beta chain appeared once. Its cognate antigen is unknown. The record originates from a study of human T cells and chemical hapten exposure. Across the whole study: Patches with 0.01% DPC went on the upper back, and the tests were read at 6 days. TCR yield per sample varied, mainly due to pooled library volumes.

CDR3 length: 17 residues. Trimming left V 3 bases short and J 2 bases short, with 19 bases between. Per the germline V gene, CDR1 is LGHNA and CDR2 is YNFKEQ. Study-level findings and limits: The count of PT1 expanded TCRs correlated positively with patch test score.

TCRdb passed the RACE reads through MiXCR, listing each CDR3 protein once. This table holds 180,000 or so distinct CDR3 sequences, more than 25% found once. Time point of the sample: pre-sensitization, week 0. The sample's treatment: therapeutic diphenylcyclopropenone sensitization with weekly scalp DPC. Alopecia patients deemed DPC-suitable, aged 18 to 70, excluding pregnancy. This receptor was taken from a woman aged 25 to 45 with alopecia areata. Some clones in this sample may be carry-over from other donors' samples. The chain employs TRBV4-2 and TRBJ1-1; possibly TRBD1 for D (6 bases). The input for sequencing was whole blood, taken in connection with sensitization to the hapten diphenylcyclopropenone (DPC). The CDR3 sequence: CASSQRRGDVGNTEAFF. CDR3 in DNA: TGTGCCAGCAGCCAGCGAAGGGGGGACGTAGGAAACACTGAAGCTTTCTTT.